Below are 5 T cell receptor beta chains sequenced from a single sample in a study of T-cell reconstitution after alpha-beta-depleted transplantation in children. TCRbeta library preparation incorporated unique molecular identifiers. TCRdb ran MiXCR on the PCR reads and lists one entry per CDR3 protein. Of approximately 390,000 distinct CDR3 sequences listed, 11% were seen once; the top ten hold 4.5% to 7%. The sequencing here drew on PBMCs from the stem cell graft donor, taken from the stem cell graft. These receptors were collected from a human donor who donated a stem cell graft to a child with acute myeloid leukemia.

This rearrangement joins TRBV3-1 to TRBJ1-4, with D possibly being TRBD1 (5 bases). The CDR3 has 16 residues. Trimming removed 1 base from V and 8 bases from J, with 17 bases in between. Germline-derived CDR1 and CDR2 are LGHDT and YNNKEL (reference sequence). The CDR3, as DNA: TGTGCCAGCAGCCAAGGACTCTTGACAGATCGGGAAAAACTGTTTTTT. Translation: CASSQGLLTDREKLFF.

This clonotype was seen only a few times. This chain uses TRBV15 with TRBJ1-6, with 8 bases identical to TRBD1. From germline, CDR1 is LNHNV and CDR2 YYDKDF (reference sequence). J gave up 0 bases and V 5 bases, and 9 bases lay outside the gene matches. The CDR3 covers 18 residues. CDR3 bases: TGTGCCACCAGCTCTGGACAGGGAATGGGCTCCTATAATTCACCCCTCCACTTT. As protein: CATSSGQGMGSYNSPLHF.

This clonotype was counted between two and nine times. This chain uses TRBV15 with TRBJ2-5; the match to TRBD1 covers 11 bases. J lost 4 bases, V lost 3 bases, and 10 bases had no gene match. Per germline, CDR1 LNHNV and CDR2 YYDKDF (reference sequence). CDR3 length: 17 residues. The CDR3 is CATSSPKQDRGRETQYF. The CDR3 DNA reads TGTGCCACCAGCAGCCCCAAACAGGACAGGGGGCGAGAGACCCAGTACTTC.

This clonotype has more than one count but fewer than ten. The rearrangement uses TRBV20-1 and TRBJ2-1; 7 bases align to TRBD2. The J segment lost 5 bases and the V segment lost 0 bases, leaving 10 bases of the junction unmatched. CDR1 and CDR2 from the germline V gene are DFQATT and SNEGSKA (reference sequence). This CDR3 is built from 16 residues. The CDR3 DNA is TGCAGTGCTAGAGACCCAGGCCCGGCGGGGGACAATGAGCAGTTCTTC. Its protein is CSARDPGPAGDNEQFF.

At least ten counts were recorded for this clonotype. J is TRBJ1-1 and V is TRBV29-1; unclear D gene. V was cut by 6 bases and J by 0 bases, with 11 bases left in between. The length of the CDR3 is 13 residues. The germline CDR1 and CDR2 sequences are SQVTM and ANQGSEA. CDR3 in DNA: TGCAGCGTGGGTGGAGGATTGAACACTGAAGCTTTCTTT. It codes for CSVGGGLNTEAFF.